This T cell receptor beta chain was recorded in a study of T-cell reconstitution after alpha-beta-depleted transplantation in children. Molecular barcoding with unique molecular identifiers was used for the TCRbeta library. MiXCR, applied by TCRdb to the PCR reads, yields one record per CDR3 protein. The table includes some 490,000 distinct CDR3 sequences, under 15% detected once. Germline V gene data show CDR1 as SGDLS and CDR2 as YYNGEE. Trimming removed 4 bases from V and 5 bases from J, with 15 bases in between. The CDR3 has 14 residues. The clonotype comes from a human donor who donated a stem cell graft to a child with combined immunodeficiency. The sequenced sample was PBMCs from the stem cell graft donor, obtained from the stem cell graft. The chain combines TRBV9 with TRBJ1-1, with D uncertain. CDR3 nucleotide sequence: TGTGCCAGCAGCCCTCGGGTATTTAAGACTGAAGCTTTCTTT. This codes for CASSPRVFKTEAFF.